This T cell receptor (beta chain) was identified during a study of cytomegalovirus exposure and HLA in healthy donors. Study results and caveats: It was reportedly the case that the classifier diagnosed cytomegalovirus status with high specificity and sensitivity.

It was with 60 Vbeta and 13 Jbeta primers that the PCR ran. The data were produced by immunoSEQ multiplex PCR, yet TCRdb's version contains in-frame clones alone and is incomplete. The table lists 70,000 or so clones, around 61% of them singletons. Trimming took off 2 bases at V and 5 bases at J, with 9 bases between the two ends. Per germline, CDR1 SGHTA and CDR2 FQGTGA. This CDR3 contains 13 residues. In the case of this clone: Its antigen is undetermined.

The rearrangement joins TRBV7-3 to TRBJ1-1; a possible D gene is TRBD1 (5 bases). Source material: PBMCs. The clonotype originates from a woman aged 50 to 65 in good health and CMV-seronegative. The CDR3 sequence: CASSLRRETEAFF. The CDR3 region has the DNA TGTGCCAGCAGCTTACGCAGGGAAACTGAAGCTTTCTTT.